The clone carrying this T cell receptor beta chain has only one observation. These data are taken from a study of shared clonotypes between healthy human individuals. Here immunoSEQ multiplex PCR was the method, and the copy in TCRdb shows in-frame clones only, minus some. The data show 2 million to 2.5 million clones, approximately 93% seen once. With 7 bases removed from V and 7 bases from J, the gap between germline ends came to 14 bases. This CDR3 has 12 amino acids. CDR1 MNHEY and CDR2 SVGAGI come from the germline V gene. The sample taken for sequencing was naive CD4+ T cells from PBMCs. Subset specified: CD45RA+ positively selected. The rearrangement uses TRBV6-5 and TRBJ2-7, with D unclear. The receptor was derived from a man aged 18 to 35 in good health. Some clones in this sample may be carry-over from other donors' samples. CDR3 in amino acids: CASKTINREQYF. The CDR3 region has the DNA TGTGCCAGCAAGACAATTAATAGGGAGCAGTACTTC.